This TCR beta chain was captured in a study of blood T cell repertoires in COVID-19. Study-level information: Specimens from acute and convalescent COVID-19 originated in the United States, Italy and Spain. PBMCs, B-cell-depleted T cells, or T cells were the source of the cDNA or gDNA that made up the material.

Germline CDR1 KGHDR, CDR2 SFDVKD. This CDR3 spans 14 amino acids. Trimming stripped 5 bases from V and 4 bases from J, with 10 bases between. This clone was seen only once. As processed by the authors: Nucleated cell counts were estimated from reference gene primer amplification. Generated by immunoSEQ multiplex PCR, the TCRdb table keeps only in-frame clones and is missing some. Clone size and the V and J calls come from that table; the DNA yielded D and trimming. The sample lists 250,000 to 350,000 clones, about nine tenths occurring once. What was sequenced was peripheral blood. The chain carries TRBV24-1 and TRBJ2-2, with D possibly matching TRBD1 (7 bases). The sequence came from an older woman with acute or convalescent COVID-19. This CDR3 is CATSVQGGTGELFF. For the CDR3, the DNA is TGTGCCACCAGTGTCCAGGGGGGCACCGGGGAGCTGTTTTTT.